The TCR beta chain under discussion was sequenced for a study of blood T cell repertoires in COVID-19. Turning to the study itself: Specimens from acute and convalescent COVID-19 originated in the United States, Italy and Spain. PBMCs, B-cell-depleted T cells, or T cells provided the cDNA or gDNA that made up the material.

V was clipped by 5 bases and J by 6 bases, with 20 bases between them. This CDR3 contains 14 residues. Germline CDR1 and CDR2: GTSNPN and SVGIG (reference sequence). In the original processing: Quantification of nucleated cells was approximated via reference gene primer amplification. Profiling relied on immunoSEQ multiplex PCR, and the TCRdb table lists in-frame clones only, not all of them. V and J calls and clone size are those listed in that table; D and trimming were worked out from the DNA. The sample consists of 65,000 to 80,000 clones, over 75% of them appearing once. The TCR comes from a man between 45 and 60 years old with active COVID-19. This chain connects TRBV30 to TRBJ2-7; perhaps TRBD2 as D (6 bases). Material for sequencing was peripheral blood. CDR3 nucleotide sequence: TGTGCCTGGGGCCCGGGAGTAACTTCGGGCGAGCAGTACTTC. It codes for CAWGPGVTSGEQYF.